Shown below are 9 T cell receptor beta chains from a single sample sequenced in a study of blood T cells in healthy people across ages. Through a sample-barcoded 5' primer and a J-beta primer mix, a second PCR was run for roughly 6 to 12 cycles. TCRdb processed the 5' RACE reads anew with MiXCR; each CDR3 protein has one entry. The sample yields hundreds of thousands of distinct CDR3 sequences, roughly 50% seen once. The sample taken for sequencing was blood. The receptors were sampled from a man at least 80 years old in good health.

The V call is TRBV18, the J call TRBJ2-7, with 11 nucleotides matching TRBD1. Per germline, CDR1 KGHSH and CDR2 LQKENI. J was trimmed by 4 bases and V by 3 bases; bases with no gene match: 5. CDR3 length equals 15 residues. The CDR3 loop is CASSPPDRGHYEQYF. Here the CDR3 DNA reads TGTGCCAGCTCACCTCCGGACAGGGGGCATTACGAGCAGTACTTC.

The chain has TRBV25-1 and TRBJ2-5, with a weak D call TRBD1 (5 bases). CDR1 is MGHDK, CDR2 SYGVNS, per germline. With 0 bases removed from V and 3 bases from J, the gap between germline ends came to 8 bases. The CDR3 contains 14 residues. The CDR3 region is CASSEYETEETQYF. DNA for the CDR3: TGTGCCAGCAGTGAATATGAGACAGAAGAGACCCAGTACTTC. Using reference TRBV25-1 and TRBJ2-5 for the parts outside the CDR3, the full variable domain is EADIYQTPRYLVIGTGKKITLECSQTMGHDKMYWYQQDPGMELHLIHYSYGVNSTEKGDLSSESTVSRIRTEHFPLTLESARPSHTSQYLCASSEYETEETQYFGPGTRLLVL.

V usage is TRBV6-2 or TRBV6-3 and J usage is TRBJ2-2; D is undetermined. The CDR3 is 15 residues long. CDR1 is MNHEY, CDR2 SVGEGT, per germline. The germline V and J ends were trimmed by 1 base and 0 bases, with 6 bases remaining between them. The DNA of the CDR3 is TGTGCCAGCAGTTACTTACAGCCGAACACCGGGGAGCTGTTTTTT. Translation gives CASSYLQPNTGELFF.

This chain connects TRBV5-1 to TRBJ2-3, with D perhaps TRBD2 (6 bases). The CDR3 spans 15 residues. The germline gives CDR1 SGHRS, CDR2 YFSETQ. Trimming left V 4 bases short and J 4 bases short, with 16 bases between. CDR3 bases: TGCGCCAGCAGCCCTTCTCCGGGAGTCCCAGATACGCAGTATTTT. Its protein product is CASSPSPGVPDTQYF.

The V gene is TRBV11-2, the J gene TRBJ1-2; D not resolved. V was cut by 5 bases and J by 3 bases, with 7 bases left in between. The CDR3 totals 12 residues. Germline loops: CDR1 SGHAT, CDR2 FQNNGV. The CDR3 protein is CASSVWDYGYTF. In DNA, the CDR3 is TGTGCCAGCAGCGTCTGGGACTATGGCTACACCTTC.

V is TRBV18 and J is TRBJ2-4; TRBD1 might be the D (5 bases). The CDR3 is 15 amino acids. V lost 1 base and J lost 13, with 20 bases in between. In germline, CDR1 is KGHSH, CDR2 LQKENI. The CDR3 reads CASSPRARQYNEQYF. In DNA, the CDR3 is TGTGCCAGCTCACCACGGGCTAGACAGTACAATGAGCAGTACTTC.

The chain joins TRBV6-5 to TRBJ1-2; 10 bases map to TRBD1. The CDR3 has 15 amino acids. J lost 4 bases, V lost 0 bases, and 2 bases had no gene match. Looked up from germline, CDR1 is MNHEY and CDR2 is SVGAGI. CDR3 residues: CASSYSGTGVYGYTF. CDR3 in DNA: TGTGCCAGCAGTTACTCCGGGACAGGGGTCTATGGCTACACCTTC.

This rearrangement joins TRBV6-5 to TRBJ2-7; no reliable D call. Trimming took 6 bases from V and 0 from J, leaving 12 bases between them. Germline-derived CDR1 and CDR2 are MNHEY and SVGAGI. The CDR3 spans 14 residues. The CDR3 nucleotides read TGTGCCAGCAGACTGGCACATACCTCCTACGAGCAGTACTTC. Its translation is CASRLAHTSYEQYF.

This clonotype occurred a few times. The CDR3: CSVTEGPFCEQYF. The CDR3 DNA reads TGCAGCGTGACGGAGGGCCCCTTTTGCGAGCAGTACTTC. The chain joins TRBV29-1 to TRBJ2-7; TRBD2 might be the D (6 bases). V was cut by 6 bases and J by 6 bases, with 18 bases left in between. The CDR3 runs 13 residues. Germline V lookup: CDR1 SQVTM, CDR2 ANQGSEA.